The clone carrying this T cell receptor (beta chain) was found once. This specimen comes from a study of T cell responses to AZD1222 COVID-19 vaccine. The CDR3 covers 15 residues. The ends lost 5 bases at V and 3 bases at J; junction bases unmatched: 7. CDR1 and CDR2 from the germline V gene are MNHEY and SVGEGT. Assay used: immunoSEQ multiplex PCR; TCRdb lists only in-frame clones, some missing. The sample shows about 150,000 clones, approximately 90% of them seen only once. This TCR came from an adult in good health. Source: peripheral blood, taken on day 0 of AZD1222 vaccination. The genes are TRBV6-2 or TRBV6-3 and TRBJ1-5; TRBD1 matches at 7 bases. This CDR3 is CASSPGQASNQPQHF. CDR3 sequence (DNA): TGTGCCAGCAGTCCCGGACAGGCTTCCAATCAGCCCCAGCATTTT.